The 17 T cell receptor beta chains in this list originate from one sample, sequenced in a study of blood T cell repertoires in COVID-19. Profiled with immunoSEQ multiplex PCR; TCRdb holds only in-frame clones, not every one. The sample holds around 200,000 clones, about nine tenths seen once. The material sequenced was peripheral blood. The receptors were sampled from a man aged 40-49 years with acute or convalescent COVID-19.

This chain links TRBV28 with TRBJ1-4; TRBD1 agrees at 7 bases. This CDR3 comprises 17 residues. V gave up 2 bases and J gave up 3 bases; unmatched junction bases: 9. Germline V gene data show CDR1 as MDHEN and CDR2 as SYDVKM. The CDR3 loop is CASSLVLPTGSNEKLFF. DNA for the CDR3: TGTGCCAGCAGTTTAGTCCTTCCGACAGGGTCTAATGAAAAACTGTTTTTT.

The V call is TRBV19, the J call TRBJ2-1; 7 bases align to TRBD2. CDR3 length: 15 amino acids. Germline V gene data show CDR1 as LNHDA and CDR2 as SQIVND (reference sequence). Unmatched junction bases numbered 9, after V lost 8 bases and J lost 2 bases. CDR3 bases: TGTGCCAGTGCTAGCGGAGCCGGACCCTACAATGAGCAGTTCTTC. Protein: CASASGAGPYNEQFF.

In this sample, this clone turned up a few times. The chain recombines TRBV4-1 with TRBJ1-1; tentatively, D is TRBD1 (5 bases). The CDR3 sequence is 14 residues long. Trimming shortened V by 8 bases and J by 3 bases, and 16 bases separated the two germline ends. Germline lookup yields CDR1 MGHRA and CDR2 YSYEKL. The CDR3 loop reads CASALGAGDTEAFF. The CDR3 coding sequence is TGCGCCAGCGCATTAGGGGCAGGAGACACTGAAGCTTTCTTT.

J is TRBJ2-2 and V is TRBV7-9; 9 bases map to TRBD1. J gave up 2 bases and V 5 bases, and 3 bases lay outside the gene matches. This CDR3 spans 15 amino acids. The germline V gene encodes CDR1 SEHNR and CDR2 FQNEAQ (reference sequence). CDR3 residues: CASSRTGANTGELFF. The CDR3 DNA is TGTGCCAGCAGCCGGACAGGGGCAAACACCGGGGAGCTGTTTTTT. The full variable domain, completed using reference TRBV7-9 and TRBJ2-2, is DTGVSQNPRHKITKRGQNVTFRCDPISEHNRLYWYRQTLGQGPEFLTYFQNEAQLEKSRLLSDRFSAERPKGSFSTLEIQRTEQGDSAMYLCASSRTGANTGELFFGEGSRLTVL.

This rearrangement joins TRBV30 to TRBJ2-5; 10 bases map to TRBD2. Unmatched junction bases numbered 12, after V lost 0 bases and J lost 5 bases. CDR1 is GTSNPN and CDR2 is SVGIG in the germline V gene (reference sequence). This CDR3 contains 17 residues. The CDR3 DNA is TGTGCCTGGAGTGTAAAGTTGTCTAGCGGGAGTCGGGAGACCCAGTACTTC. Its protein is CAWSVKLSSGSRETQYF.

The V and J genes are TRBV15 and TRBJ2-7; D remains ambiguous. Trimming pared 5 bases from V and 1 base from J, leaving 3 bases between. Per the germline V gene, CDR1 is LNHNV and CDR2 is YYDKDF (reference sequence). The CDR3 sequence is 11 residues long. For the CDR3, the DNA is TGTGCCACCAGCTCTTCCTACGAGCAGTACTTC. Translating gives CATSSSYEQYF.

V usage is TRBV30 and J usage is TRBJ1-6, with D hard to call. The V gene's germline CDR1 is GTSNPN and CDR2 SVGIG (reference sequence). Trimming shortened V by 0 bases and J by 5 bases, and 11 bases separated the two germline ends. CDR3 length: 15 residues. The CDR3, as DNA: TGTGCCTGGAGTGTGAGAGGGCCCAATAATTCACCCCTCCACTTT. Translation: CAWSVRGPNNSPLHF. Based on the CDR3 plus reference TRBV30 and TRBJ1-6, the full variable domain is SQTIHQWPATLVQPVGSPLSLECTVEGTSNPNLYWYRQAAGRGLQLLFYSVGIGQISSEVPQNLSASRPQDRQFILSSKKLLLSDSGFYLCAWSVRGPNNSPLHFGNGTRLTVT.

The chain recombines TRBV15 with TRBJ1-6, with D possibly matching TRBD1 (5 bases). Germline values: CDR1 LNHNV, CDR2 YYDKDF (reference sequence). There are 16 residues in the CDR3. The V and J ends lost 0 bases and 7 bases respectively, with 13 bases between them. The CDR3 coding sequence is TGTGCCACCAGCAGAGATCCGGCCAGGGCCAATTCACCCCTCCACTTT. As protein: CATSRDPARANSPLHF.

The chain has TRBV15 and TRBJ2-1, with D possibly TRBD2 on 6 matching bases. This CDR3 contains 19 residues. V was shortened by 0 bases and J by 0 bases, with 18 bases between the two germline ends. Germline V gene data show CDR1 as LNHNV and CDR2 as YYDKDF (reference sequence). The chain's CDR3 is CATSRDLGSAGSSYNEQFF. Here the CDR3 DNA reads TGTGCCACCAGCAGAGATTTGGGGTCGGCGGGGAGCTCCTACAATGAGCAGTTCTTC.

The V gene is TRBV5-4, the J gene TRBJ2-3, with 8 nucleotides matching TRBD1. The V gene end was trimmed by 5 bases and the J gene end by 1 base; junction bases not matched to a gene: 6. Germline-derived CDR1 and CDR2 are SGHNT and YYREEE (reference sequence). The CDR3 consists of 15 residues. In DNA, the CDR3 is TGTGCCAGCAGTTTCGGACAGGGCCGCACAGATACGCAGTATTTT. Its translation is CASSFGQGRTDTQYF.

The J gene is TRBJ2-5, the V gene TRBV5-4; 12 positions agree with TRBD2. Trimming at V came to 4 bases and at J to 5 bases, leaving 9 bases not matched to a gene. The germline V gene has CDR1 SGHNT and CDR2 YYREEE (reference sequence). CDR3 length: 16 amino acids. The CDR3 loop is CASSPQTSGGAETQYF. CDR3 nucleotide sequence: TGTGCCAGCAGCCCTCAGACTAGCGGGGGTGCGGAGACCCAGTACTTC.

This CDR3 is CASSYAGTGKGYTF. The CDR3 nucleotides read TGCGCCAGCAGCTACGCCGGGACAGGGAAGGGCTACACCTTC. This chain joins TRBV5-1 and TRBJ1-2, with 9 bases that match TRBD1. V shed 3 bases and J 8 bases; nucleotides not matched to a gene: 8. Germline V CDR1 and CDR2: SGHRS, YFSETQ. This CDR3 region has 14 residues. The full variable domain, its missing parts supplied by reference TRBV5-1 and TRBJ1-2, is KAGVTQTPRYLIKTRGQQVTLSCSPISGHRSVSWYQQTPGQGLQFLFEYFSETQRNKGNFPGRFSGRQFSNSRSEMNVSTLELGDSALYLCASSYAGTGKGYTFGSGTRLTVV.

This clone was detected once. The chain has TRBV24-1 and TRBJ1-2; D call uncertain. The germline V gene encodes CDR1 KGHDR and CDR2 SFDVKD. Trimming cost V 7 bases and J 8 bases, with 25 bases left between them. The CDR3 is made up of 16 amino acids. The CDR3 reads CATSRPGAGEGVGYTF. CDR3 sequence (DNA): TGTGCCACCAGCCGCCCTGGTGCGGGAGAAGGTGTGGGCTACACCTTC.

This chain uses TRBV6-6 with TRBJ2-7; no reliable D call. The CDR3 contains 12 residues. Germline V gene lookup returns CDR1 MNHNY and CDR2 SVGAGI (reference sequence). V dropped 7 bases and J dropped 6 bases, with 13 bases sitting between them. The chain's CDR3 is CASTLKSGEQYF. The CDR3 coding sequence is TGTGCCAGCACCCTAAAATCTGGCGAGCAGTACTTC.

This chain uses TRBV3-1 (or the pseudogene TRBV3-2) with TRBJ2-5; D not certain. The CDR3 length is 11 residues. CDR1 LGHDT and CDR2 YNNKEL come from the germline V gene (reference sequence). V was trimmed by 6 bases and J by 7 bases, leaving 9 bases between them. Written as DNA, the CDR3 is TGTGCCAGCAGTCTTTCGAGGACCCAGTACTTC. Translated: CASSLSRTQYF.

This sequence joins TRBV30 and TRBJ1-1, with D perhaps TRBD1 (5 bases). This CDR3 spans 15 amino acids. V lost 2 bases and J 4 bases, leaving 17 bases between the germline ends. Germline V gene sequence: CDR1 GTSNPN, CDR2 SVGIG (reference sequence). The CDR3 loop reads CAWSKTSGGTTEAFF. In DNA form, the CDR3 reads TGTGCCTGGAGTAAAACGTCGGGGGGAACCACTGAAGCTTTCTTT.

The genes are TRBV19 and TRBJ1-4, with D unresolved. The CDR3 consists of 15 residues. CDR1 and CDR2 from the germline V gene are LNHDA and SQIVND (reference sequence). V lost 2 bases and J lost 9, with 16 bases in between. This chain's CDR3 is CASSISDGRLKKLFF. The CDR3 nucleotides are TGTGCCAGTAGTATATCCGATGGGCGCTTGAAAAAACTGTTTTTT.